The 8 T cell receptor beta chains below come from one sample, sequenced in a study of blood T cell repertoires in COVID-19. Measured with immunoSEQ multiplex PCR; TCRdb has only the in-frame clones, and not every one. The table records roughly 130,000 clones, 80% of them present only once. The sequencing input was peripheral blood. Receptors were obtained from a man between 65 and 85 years old with acute or convalescent COVID-19.

The genes are TRBV2 and TRBJ2-1, with 8 bases identical to TRBD1. Trimming took 8 bases from V and 8 from J; bases not matched to a gene: 11. The CDR3 is 14 residues long. Per germline, CDR1 SNHLY and CDR2 FYNNEI. CDR3 nucleotide sequence: TGTGCCAGCGCTACGGCACAGGGGGTCGATGAGCAGTTCTTC. It encodes CASATAQGVDEQFF.

This chain links TRBV6-4 with TRBJ2-1; 12 positions match TRBD2. Germline CDR1 reads MRHNA; CDR2 reads SNTAGT. J was trimmed by 4 bases and V by 3 bases; bases with no gene match: 4. This CDR3 is built from 16 residues. The CDR3 sequence is CASSELAGGPYNEQFF. For the CDR3, the DNA is TGTGCCAGCAGTGAACTAGCGGGGGGCCCTTACAATGAGCAGTTCTTC.

This clone was found a few times. The CDR3 sequence: CASSSPGQPQHF. CDR3 nucleotides: TGCGCCAGCAGCTCCCCGGGGCAGCCCCAGCATTTT. The J gene is TRBJ1-5, the V gene TRBV4-1; no reliable D call. CDR3 length: 12 amino acids. The V gene's germline CDR1 is MGHRA and CDR2 YSYEKL. V was pared by 5 bases and J by 7 bases, with 9 bases between.

The V gene is TRBV11-2, the J gene TRBJ1-1; a weak D match, TRBD1 (6 bases). Trimming took 5 bases from V and 2 from J, leaving 12 bases between them. The V gene's germline CDR1 is SGHAT and CDR2 FQNNGV. This CDR3 comprises 14 residues. The CDR3 nucleotides read TGTGCCAGCAGCGTATCACAGGGCAACACTGAAGCTTTCTTT. The encoded protein is CASSVSQGNTEAFF.

The V and J genes are TRBV6-1 and TRBJ1-1; 11 bases map to TRBD1. The CDR3 sequence is 18 residues long. Germline CDR1 MNHNS, CDR2 SASEGT. Trimming at V came to 1 base and at J to 6 bases, leaving 13 bases not matched to a gene. The CDR3 nucleotides are TGTGCCAGCAGTGAAGGGTGGGGGACAGGGGGTTGGGACGCTGAAGCTTTCTTT. Translated: CASSEGWGTGGWDAEAFF.

The gene calls are TRBV11-2 and TRBJ2-3, with 11 bases fitting TRBD2. The CDR3 consists of 18 residues. V trimming: 0 bases; J trimming: 3 bases; junction bases outside the gene matches: 8. CDR1 is SGHAT and CDR2 is FQNNGV in the germline V gene. CDR3 nucleotide sequence: TGTGCCAGCAGCTTAGACACTAGCGGGGGTTTTGTGACAGATACGCAGTATTTT. Protein product: CASSLDTSGGFVTDTQYF.

This chain links TRBV6-5 with TRBJ2-3; the D is unclear. V lost 4 bases to trimming and J lost 2 bases, with 4 bases between them. The length of the CDR3 is 12 residues. CDR1 MNHEY and CDR2 SVGAGI come from the germline V gene. This CDR3 reads CASSSLTDTQYF. The CDR3 region has the DNA TGTGCCAGCAGTTCTCTCACAGATACGCAGTATTTT.

J is TRBJ1-2 and V is TRBV19; 9 bases agree with TRBD1. The CDR3 runs to 13 residues. The germline gives CDR1 LNHDA, CDR2 SQIVND (reference sequence). V trimming: 8 bases; J trimming: 7 bases; junction bases outside the gene matches: 8. The CDR3 region has the DNA TGTGCCAGTGGGACAGGGCCTCTGCCTGGCTACACCTTC. This encodes CASGTGPLPGYTF.